This TCR beta chain was obtained from a study of CD8 T cells in Susac syndrome. Study details: When blood was drawn, patients with Susac syndrome were on intravenous immunoglobulin alone, on corticosteroids, or therapy-naive.

Reverse transcription of roughly 0.45 to 1 ug RNA used random hexamers. An immunoSEQ multiplex PCR generated amplified TCR beta CDR3 products spanning 54 Vbeta and 13 Jbeta. TCRdb analysed the immunoSEQ multiplex PCR reads with MiXCR anew, one entry per CDR3 protein. The profile shows fewer than 200,000 distinct CDR3 sequences, about 91% of them singletons. Recently defined diagnostic criteria for definite or probable disease were fulfilled by Susac syndrome patients. Input material: CD4+ T cells from PBMCs. This sequence originates from a human donor with Susac syndrome.

The CDR3 nucleotides read TGTGCCAGCAGCTTAAGTGACCGTCAGACCCAGTACTTC. It yields the protein CASSLSDRQTQYF. This chain uses TRBV7-2 with TRBJ2-5, with D unclear. Germline CDR1 is SGHTA and CDR2 is FQGNSA. This CDR3 is built from 13 residues. V lost 2 bases and J lost 6, with 10 bases in between.